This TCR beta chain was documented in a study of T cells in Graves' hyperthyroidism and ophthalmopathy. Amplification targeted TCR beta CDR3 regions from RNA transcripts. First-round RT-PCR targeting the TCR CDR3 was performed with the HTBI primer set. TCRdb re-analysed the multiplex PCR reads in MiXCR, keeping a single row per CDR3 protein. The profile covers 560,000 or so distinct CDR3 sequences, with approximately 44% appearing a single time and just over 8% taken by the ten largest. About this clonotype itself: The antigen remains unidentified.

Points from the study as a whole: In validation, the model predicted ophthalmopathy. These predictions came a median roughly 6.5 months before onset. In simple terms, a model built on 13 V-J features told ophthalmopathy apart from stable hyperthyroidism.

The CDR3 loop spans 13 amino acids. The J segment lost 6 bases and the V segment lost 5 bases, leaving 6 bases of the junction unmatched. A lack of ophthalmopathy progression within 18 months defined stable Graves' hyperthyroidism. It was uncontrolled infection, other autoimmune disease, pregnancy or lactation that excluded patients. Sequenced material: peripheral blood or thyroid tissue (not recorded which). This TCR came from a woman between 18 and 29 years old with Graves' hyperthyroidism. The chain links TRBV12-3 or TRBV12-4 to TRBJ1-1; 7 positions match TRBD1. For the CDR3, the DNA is TGTGCCAGCAGTGACAGGGTGAGCCCTGAAGCTTTCTTT. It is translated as CASSDRVSPEAFF.